The 6 T cell receptor beta chains below come from one sample, sequenced in a study of blood T cell repertoires in COVID-19. Using immunoSEQ multiplex PCR, the repertoire was profiled, and TCRdb retains in-frame clones only, with some absent. The table records some 260,000 clones, 70% to 90% of them present only once. Sequences were obtained from peripheral blood. The receptors come from a woman between 40 and 55 years old who had recovered from COVID-19.

J is TRBJ2-2 and V is TRBV7-6; 7 bases fit TRBD1. V lost 5 bases to trimming and J lost 2 bases; unmatched junction nucleotides: 8. There are 16 residues in the CDR3. Per the germline V gene, CDR1 is SGHVS and CDR2 is FNYEAQ. CDR3 amino acids: CASSLGQTFNTGELFF. Here the CDR3 DNA reads TGTGCCAGCAGCCTGGGACAGACCTTCAACACCGGGGAGCTGTTTTTT.

J is TRBJ1-2 and V is TRBV9, with a possible D match to TRBD1 (6 bases). Per the germline V gene, CDR1 is SGDLS and CDR2 is YYNGEE. V shed 0 bases and J shed 2 bases, with 14 bases lying between them. The CDR3 is made up of 16 amino acids. In DNA, the CDR3 is TGTGCCAGCAGCGTAGCTACCAGGACAGCCAACTATGGCTACACCTTC. Translating it yields CASSVATRTANYGYTF.

This chain links TRBV3-1 (or the pseudogene TRBV3-2) with TRBJ1-5; D perhaps matches TRBD1 (5 bases). CDR3 length: 17 residues. In germline, CDR1 is LGHDT, CDR2 YNNKEL (reference sequence). V was shortened by 0 bases and J by 4 bases, with 16 bases between the two germline ends. The CDR3 spells CASSQDWGGDENQPQHF. The CDR3 nucleotides are TGTGCCAGCAGCCAAGATTGGGGCGGGGACGAGAATCAGCCCCAGCATTTT.

The rearrangement joins TRBV6-2 or TRBV6-3 to TRBJ2-3; TRBD2 matches at 7 bases. CDR3 length equals 15 residues. CDR1 is MNHEY and CDR2 is SVGEGT in the germline V gene. Losses at the gene ends were 2 bases for V and 2 bases for J; bases not matched to a gene: 4. The CDR3 protein is CASSYRDYITDTQYF. DNA of the CDR3: TGTGCCAGCAGTTACAGGGACTACATCACAGATACGCAGTATTTT.

The V gene is TRBV5-5, the J gene TRBJ1-6, with 8 bases aligning to TRBD1. V lost 4 bases, J lost 5 bases, and 2 bases stayed unmatched. This CDR3 spans 14 amino acids. From germline, CDR1 is SGHKS and CDR2 YYEKEE (reference sequence). Here the CDR3 reads CASSPTGDNSPLHF. The CDR3 nucleotides read TGTGCCAGCAGCCCGACAGGGGATAATTCACCCCTCCACTTT.

The chain links TRBV7-2 to TRBJ2-7, with D possibly TRBD2 on 6 matching bases. The CDR3 runs 12 residues. Germline CDR1 is SGHTA and CDR2 is FQGNSA. V was cut by 0 bases and J by 7 bases, with 7 bases left in between. The CDR3 is CASSLAAGEQYF. CDR3 DNA: TGTGCCAGCAGCTTAGCGGCGGGGGAGCAGTACTTC.